This TCR beta chain was sequenced for a study of T cell responses to AZD1222 COVID-19 vaccine (dated by TCRdb to about 2021). Looking at the study overall: AZD1222 recipients whose second dose came at about 4 weeks and those whose second dose came at about 12 weeks were combined into one group, since spike-specific TCR depth and breadth did not differ between the two schedules. TCR sequencing was performed for over 230 trial participants, of whom around 210 were given two doses of AZD1222 and approximately 26 were given two doses of MenACWY control vaccine. Trial participants were enrolled into age subgroups of 18-55, 56-69 and 70-plus years, which contained about 150, 28 and 57 TCR-sequenced participants, respectively. The research as a whole found: Spike-specific TCR breadth and depth rose significantly after two AZD1222 doses compared with day 0 and with MenACWY recipients. Conclusions about previously exposed vaccinees are limited because only 6 or 7 AZD1222 recipients were SARS-CoV-2 seropositive at baseline. Because no day 14 peak-response samples were available, repertoires were characterized only after the peak T cell response. CD4 TCRs associated with the vaccine covered the entire spike protein, and the dominant responses were in regions 160-218 and 743-854. Nearly half of unique spike-specific TCRs reportedly recognized epitopes outside regions mutated in the B.1.351 and B.1.1.7 variants. The 56-69-year group was small, and its depth increase did not reach significance, likely because of low power. Participants were mostly white British and included more females than males, and it was suggested by the authors that clonal diversity may have been underestimated.

The sample's time point label, in plain terms: baseline before first vaccination. The vaccinee samples were drawn from two UK trials, COV001 and COV002, one of which was a single-blind randomized controlled phase 2/3 trial testing AZD1222 (ChAdOx1 nCoV-19) in healthy adults. Trial participant PBMC samples were collected at day 0 and day 28 after the second dose for TCRbeta chain sequencing. Turning to this clone: Its target antigen remains unknown. No clone much larger than this one lies a single base away; base qualities are absent.

Reading the germline V gene gives CDR1 MNHNS and CDR2 SASEGT. From the cysteine up to the phenylalanine, the CDR3 has a length of 17 residues. Just the 51-base CDR3 DNA is kept, in frame starting at base 1. Relative to germline, V is 1 base shorter and J is 2 bases shorter, with 15 bases between their ends. The CDR3 regions of human TCRbeta chains were analyzed by immunosequencing. The authors processed their data as follows. TCRs in the repertoires were matched against a reference library of SARS-CoV-2-specific TCRs that had been generated with the MIRA antigen-specificity platform. Breadth was defined as the fraction of unique TCRs that were SARS-CoV-2-associated, and depth was defined as the fraction of total T cells that were SARS-CoV-2-associated. Using the MIRA data, each spike-specific TCR was assigned both to the spike region to which the TCR was reactive and to a CD4 or CD8 class. Log10-transformed breadth and depth values were compared by one-way ANOVA with Sidak's multiple comparisons tests. Imported from immuneACCESS, the table was reduced by TCRdb to in-frame sequences with V and J called. These copies leave out some clones; in studies compared against another copy, an unresolved V gene accounts for under half, and the cause of the remainder is not known. The DNA gave D and trimming, while V, J and clone size come from that table. The sample records over 50,000 clones, 70% to 85% of which are singletons. Approximately 30% of the sample rests with the top ten.

The material sequenced was peripheral blood, taken on day 0 of AZD1222 vaccination. The sequence was collected from an adult in good health. Recombination linked TRBV6-1 to TRBJ2-4; TRBD2 could be the D gene, as 5 bases match. The CDR3 reads CASSEGGSRRTKNIQYF. The nucleotide sequence is given as TGTGCCAGCAGTGAAGGAGGGTCAAGAAGGACCAAAAACATTCAGTACTTC.